Presented here are 10 T cell receptor beta chains from one specimen sequenced in a study of glioma-infiltrating T cells after dendritic cell vaccination. TCRdb's table, derived via immunoSEQ multiplex PCR, lists solely in-frame clones and lacks some. This sample has under 100,000 clones, with about 90% found just once. This specimen consisted of blood, obtained before dendritic cell vaccination. These receptors all come from a human donor with glioblastoma.

This clone occurred once. J is TRBJ2-1 and V is TRBV4-1; TRBD2 aligns across 8 bases. The CDR3 runs to 16 residues. The ends lost 2 bases at V and 6 bases at J; junction bases unmatched: 9. CDR1 and CDR2 from the germline V gene are MGHRA and YSYEKL. The CDR3: CASSQLLAATFNEQFF. The CDR3 DNA reads TGCGCCAGCAGCCAATTACTAGCGGCAACTTTCAATGAGCAGTTCTTC.

This clone was detected only a few times. CDR3 sequence (DNA): TGCGCCAGCAGCTTCGGACAGGGGAACACTGAAGCTTTCTTT. Translated: CASSFGQGNTEAFF. This chain uses TRBV5-1 with TRBJ1-1, with 8 nucleotides matching TRBD1. The V gene end was trimmed by 2 bases and the J gene end by 1 base; junction bases not matched to a gene: 1. The CDR3 sequence is 14 residues long. The germline gives CDR1 SGHRS, CDR2 YFSETQ.

The chain combines TRBV18 with TRBJ1-1, with 7 nucleotides matching TRBD1. CDR3 length: 14 residues. Germline V gene sequence: CDR1 KGHSH, CDR2 LQKENI. Trimming removed 1 base from V and 3 bases from J; junction bases left unmatched: 2. The CDR3 sequence: CASSPLTGDTEAFF. Here the CDR3 DNA reads TGTGCCAGCTCACCACTCACAGGGGACACTGAAGCTTTCTTT.

The chain recombines TRBV2 with TRBJ1-4, with 8 bases matching TRBD1. The CDR3 length is 15 residues. Trimming removed 6 bases from V and 7 bases from J; junction bases left unmatched: 10. Germline V gene lookup returns CDR1 SNHLY and CDR2 FYNNEI. CDR3 bases: TGTGCCAGCAGCGCGGACAAAGACAGGGGTGAAAAACTGTTTTTT. Translated: CASSADKDRGEKLFF.

The chain links TRBV28 to TRBJ2-1, with D perhaps matching TRBD1 (5 bases). V lost 6 bases to trimming and J lost 5 bases, with 14 bases between them. The CDR3 is 14 amino acids. Germline loops: CDR1 MDHEN, CDR2 SYDVKM. CDR3 sequence: CASSRARVNNEQFF. Written as DNA, the CDR3 is TGTGCCAGCAGCCGAGCCAGGGTAAACAATGAGCAGTTCTTC.

Written as DNA, the CDR3 is TGCACCAGCAGCCAACCTTTAAGGAGTAGCGGGAGGAGCTCCTACGAGCAGTACTTC. Translated, it gives CTSSQPLRSSGRSSYEQYF. The rearrangement links TRBV1 to TRBJ2-7; the D segment call TRBD2 is taken from the table without a DNA check. TRBV1 is tagged as a pseudogene. CDR3 length: 19 residues.

The chain uses TRBV30 and TRBJ1-5; D is uncertain. There are 13 residues in the CDR3. V lost 3 bases and J 3 bases, leaving 9 bases between the germline ends. The V gene's germline CDR1 is GTSNPN and CDR2 SVGIG (reference sequence). The CDR3 here is CAWSRGNNQPQHF. CDR3 sequence (DNA): TGTGCCTGGAGCCGAGGGAACAATCAGCCCCAGCATTTT. Complete variable domain (other parts from reference TRBV30 and TRBJ1-5): SQTIHQWPATLVQPVGSPLSLECTVEGTSNPNLYWYRQAAGRGLQLLFYSVGIGQISSEVPQNLSASRPQDRQFILSSKKLLLSDSGFYLCAWSRGNNQPQHFGDGTRLSIL.

For the CDR3, the DNA is TGCGCCAGCAGCCTGACTAGCGGGGGGTCCTACAATGAGCAGTTCTTC. Residues: CASSLTSGGSYNEQFF. V and J are TRBV5-1 and TRBJ2-1; TRBD2 agrees at 13 bases. CDR3 length equals 16 residues. From germline, CDR1 is SGHRS and CDR2 YFSETQ. V shed 4 bases, J shed 1 base, and the junction held 2 bases outside the gene matches.

The gene calls are TRBV6-5 and TRBJ1-3; D is possibly TRBD1 (6 bases). The CDR3 runs 16 residues. Germline-derived CDR1 and CDR2 are MNHEY and SVGAGI. The V gene lost 0 bases and the J gene lost 2 bases, with 11 bases spanning the gap. The CDR3 DNA reads as TGTGCCAGCAGTTACTCAAGGCAGGGGCCTGGAAACACCATATATTTT. Translating gives CASSYSRQGPGNTIYF.

DNA for the CDR3: TGTGCCAGCAGCGTATCCGGGAGTAGCTCCTACAATGAGCAGTTCTTC. Amino acids: CASSVSGSSSYNEQFF. The V gene is TRBV9, the J gene TRBJ2-1; D might be TRBD2 (6 bases). CDR1 and CDR2 from the germline V gene are SGDLS and YYNGEE. V was pared by 1 base and J by 0 bases, with 11 bases between. This CDR3 contains 16 residues.